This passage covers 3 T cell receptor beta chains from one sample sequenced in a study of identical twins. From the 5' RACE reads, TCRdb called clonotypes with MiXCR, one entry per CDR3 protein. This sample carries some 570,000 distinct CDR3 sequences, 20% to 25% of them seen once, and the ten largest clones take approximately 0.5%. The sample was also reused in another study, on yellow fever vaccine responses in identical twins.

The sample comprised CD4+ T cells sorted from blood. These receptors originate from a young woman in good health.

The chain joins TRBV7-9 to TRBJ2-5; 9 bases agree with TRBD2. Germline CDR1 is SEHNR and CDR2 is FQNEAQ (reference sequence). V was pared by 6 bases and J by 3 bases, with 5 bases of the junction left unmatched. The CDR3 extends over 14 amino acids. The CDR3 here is CASRDSGREETQYF. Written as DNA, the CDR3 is TGTGCCAGCAGGGATAGCGGGAGAGAAGAGACCCAGTACTTC.

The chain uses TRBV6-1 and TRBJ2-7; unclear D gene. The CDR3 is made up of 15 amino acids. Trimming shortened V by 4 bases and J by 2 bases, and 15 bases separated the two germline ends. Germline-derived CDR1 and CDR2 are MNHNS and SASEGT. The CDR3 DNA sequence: TGTGCCAGCAGTGGCCGGGTTCCCCGGACCTACGAGCAGTACTTC. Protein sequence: CASSGRVPRTYEQYF.

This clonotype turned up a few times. The CDR3 bases are TGTGCCATCAGAAAGATTGGGCAAGAGACCCAGTACTTC. Amino acid sequence: CAIRKIGQETQYF. The chain employs TRBV10-3 and TRBJ2-5; D ambiguous. The V end lost 6 bases, the J end lost 2 bases, and 10 bases lay between the germline ends. The CDR3 has 13 residues. Germline-derived CDR1 and CDR2 are ENHRY and SYGVKD.